This note documents a single T cell receptor beta chain sequence. Its antigen is not identified. The CDR3 runs to 16 residues. V lost 5 bases and J 4 bases, leaving 15 bases between the germline ends. Germline CDR1 and CDR2: LGHDT and YNNKEL (reference sequence). The data were produced by immunoSEQ multiplex PCR, yet TCRdb's version contains in-frame clones alone and is incomplete. The top ten hold about a fifth of the sample, which has about 92,000 clones, about nine tenths seen once. These data come from a study of T cell responses to AZD1222 COVID-19 vaccine. Study results and limitations: Most donors were white British, females outnumbered males, and clonal diversity was possibly underestimated. Only after the peak T cell response were repertoires sampled. Recipients of AZD1222 seropositive at baseline numbered only 6 or 7. Within unmutated variant regions lay the reported targets of nearly half of spike-specific TCRs.

The genes are TRBV3-1 (or the pseudogene TRBV3-2) and TRBJ2-6; the D gene is possibly TRBD1 (6 bases). The receptor was isolated from an adult in good health. Specimen: peripheral blood, collected on day 0 of AZD1222 vaccination. The CDR3 sequence: CASSFRSGTGANVLTF. The CDR3 nucleotides are TGTGCCAGCAGCTTCCGATCCGGGACAGGGGCCAACGTCCTGACTTTC.